The clone carrying this T cell receptor beta chain has ten or more counts. The antigen is not known. Germline trimming cut 6 bases from V and 1 base from J; bases unmatched to any gene: 6. The CDR3 totals 17 residues. The sample belongs to a study of response to subunit inactivated influenza vaccine. TCRdb reprocessed the RT-PCR reads via MiXCR and lists one record per CDR3 protein. The data contain 150,000 or so distinct CDR3 sequences, about 10% of them singletons. The study, taken as a whole, reports: After each seasonal influenza vaccination, few new T cells are recruited, the authors suggested.

Sequences were derived from CD8+ T cells sorted from PBMCs, sampled about 24 months after vaccination. The clonotype was recovered from a man aged 50 to 69 who received an inactivated influenza vaccine. J is TRBJ2-1 and V is TRBV12-3 or TRBV12-4; 13 bases match TRBD2. Here the CDR3 reads CASSRTSGGFSYNEQFF. The CDR3 DNA sequence: TGTGCCAGCAGCCGGACTAGCGGGGGTTTTTCCTACAATGAGCAGTTCTTC.